The TCR beta chain described here comes from a study of glioma-infiltrating T cells. For this clonotype: Its antigen is still unknown.

TCR alpha and beta CDR3 regions were amplified from RNA using iRepertoire nested multiplex PCR. TCRdb reanalysed the multiplex PCR reads using MiXCR and keeps one entry per CDR3 protein. This sample has around 180,000 distinct CDR3 sequences, with about 46% found just once. General observations from the study: Tissue-blood divergence was below expectation in non-neoplastic patients, above in gliomas.

The CDR3 loop spans 15 amino acids. V shed 2 bases and J shed 5 bases, with 13 bases lying between them. Germline V lookup: CDR1 SGHRS, CDR2 YFSETQ. The chain recombines TRBV5-1 with TRBJ1-4; D may be TRBD1 (6 bases). The clonotype comes from a human donor with low-grade glioma or glioblastoma, undergoing nonglioma brain surgery, or in good health (not recorded which). The sequencing input was glioma tissue, nonneoplastic brain tissue, or PBMCs (not recorded which). The CDR3 sequence: CASSFQQGANEKLFF. Here the CDR3 DNA reads TGCGCCAGCAGCTTCCAACAGGGTGCAAATGAAAAACTGTTTTTT.